The clone carrying this T cell receptor (beta chain) was observed at least ten times. Antigen specificity is unknown. This entry comes from a study of CD8 T cells in ankylosing spondylitis. In making TCR beta libraries, quantitative 5'-RACE with molecular barcodes was used. In TCRdb, the 5' RACE reads were re-called with MiXCR into one record per CDR3 protein. The sample consists of just under 95,000 distinct CDR3 sequences, around 9.4% of them appearing once. CDR3 size: 14 residues. Germline CDR1 and CDR2: MNHEY and SMNVEV (reference sequence). The V segment lost 10 bases and the J segment 4 bases; nucleotides outside the gene matches: 10. Study findings and constraints: Clones linked to disease, bearing a CD8+ phenotype, were relatively rare in peripheral blood. Matched ankylosing spondylitis synovial fluid reportedly contained a significantly enriched population of disease-linked clones.

The source of this sequence is a male donor with ankylosing spondylitis or in good health (not recorded which). Specimen: blood, either unsorted or a sorted T cell fraction (not recorded which). This chain links TRBV27 with TRBJ1-3; 7 bases fit TRBD1. The CDR3 spells CATRRTGTGNTIYF. CDR3 bases: TGTGCCACCCGCCGGACAGGAACGGGAAACACCATATATTTT.